This TCR beta chain comes out of a study of post-analysis software for immune sequencing data. For the study at large: The study covered relapsing-remitting, secondary progressive and progressive-relapsing courses of multiple sclerosis. The study's findings and limits: Comparison of patients with controls showed five TRBV segments more frequent in patients, TRBV5-6, TRBV5-1 and TRBV20-1 among them.

TCR beta cDNA libraries included unique molecular identifiers. Via MiXCR, TCRdb re-called the PCR reads, giving one row per CDR3 protein. The sample yields roughly 600,000 distinct CDR3 sequences, about 44% seen once. This clonotype came up a few times. Its antigen is not identified. The CDR3 length is 15 residues. CDR1 and CDR2 from the germline V gene are MRHNA and SNTAGT. V was pared by 0 bases and J by 2 bases, with 3 bases of the junction left unmatched. This clonotype originated in a girl between 10 and 17 years old with multiple sclerosis. The chain uses TRBV6-4 and TRBJ1-2; TRBD1 matches at 7 bases. Sequencing input: blood. The CDR3 spells CASSDSGTENYGYTF. In nucleotides, the CDR3 is TGTGCCAGCAGTGACTCGGGGACAGAAAACTATGGCTACACCTTC.